Given below is one T cell receptor (beta chain) in context. Its antigen is not identified. This record belongs to a study of T cell repertoires in cytomegalovirus infection. Findings of the study overall: Ex vivo, HLA-C-restricted CMV-specific TCR beta clonotypes prevailed over the rest of the response.

TCRdb reanalysed the reads using MiXCR and keeps one entry per CDR3 protein. The sample has about 920,000 distinct CDR3 sequences; about 33% are singletons. The TCR was taken from a human donor in good health (CMV status not recorded). Some clones in this sample may be carry-over from other donors' samples. The starting material was cultured CD8+ T cells from PBMCs, obtained from culture after CMV antigen stimulation.

As DNA, the CDR3 is TGTGCCAGCAGTTTTCTAGCGGCCCGCTCTGGGGCCAACGTCCTGACTTTC. Protein sequence: CASSFLAARSGANVLTF. The rearrangement joins TRBV6-5 to TRBJ2-6; 7 positions match TRBD2. Trimming at V came to 4 bases and at J to 0 bases, leaving 6 bases not matched to a gene. Germline V gene sequence: CDR1 MNHEY, CDR2 SVGAGI. This CDR3 has 17 residues.